Below, 3 T cell receptor beta chains from the same sample are listed, as sequenced in a study of blood T cell repertoires in COVID-19. This table comes from immunoSEQ multiplex PCR, and its TCRdb copy is limited to in-frame clones, with some not included. This table has about 80,000 clones, approximately 82% appearing once. What was sequenced was peripheral blood. The receptors here all came from a human donor in a cohort sampled during active COVID-19.

The chain combines TRBV9 with TRBJ2-1; weak D call: TRBD2 (5 bases). The CDR3 spans 15 residues. Trimming removed 4 bases from V and 7 bases from J, with 18 bases in between. CDR1 is SGDLS, CDR2 YYNGEE, per germline. The CDR3, as DNA: TGTGCCAGCAGCCCGAACATAGCGAAGTGGAATGAGCAGTTCTTC. Protein: CASSPNIAKWNEQFF.

The gene calls are TRBV6-6 and TRBJ1-5; D might be TRBD1 (5 bases). V lost 2 bases and J lost 1, with 12 bases in between. This CDR3 region has 16 residues. Germline V gives CDR1 MNHNY, CDR2 SVGAGI (reference sequence). CDR3 residues: CASSYRQGGSNQPQHF. CDR3 in DNA: TGTGCCAGCAGTTACCGGCAGGGTGGCAGCAATCAGCCCCAGCATTTT.

This chain links TRBV9 with TRBJ2-3; a possible D gene is TRBD2 (5 bases). Germline CDR1 SGDLS, CDR2 YYNGEE. This CDR3 has 17 residues. V was cut by 4 bases and J by 0 bases, with 18 bases left in between. DNA for the CDR3: TGTGCCAGCAGCCCCGTTCTTGGGAGCCTAAGCACAGATACGCAGTATTTT. Amino acids: CASSPVLGSLSTDTQYF.